This TCR beta chain appears in the sequencing data of a study of control samples from healthy donors and cancer patients. The CDR3 sequence is 16 residues long. Germline V gene data show CDR1 as SGHRS and CDR2 as YFSETQ. After removal of 4 bases from V and 2 bases from J, the junction contained 5 bases not matched to a gene. Some clones are missing from TCRdb's copy, which holds only in-frame ones; the method was immunoSEQ multiplex PCR. Counted here are tens of thousands of clones, nearly 90% occurring once; the ten biggest clones make up approximately 4%. The chain carries TRBV5-1 and TRBJ1-4; 10 bases are a match to TRBD1. This receptor was obtained from a female donor with melanoma. Input material: formalin-fixed, paraffin-embedded tissue. CDR3 amino acids: CASSKGTGVTNEKLFF. The CDR3 region has the DNA TGCGCCAGCAGCAAAGGGACAGGGGTGACTAATGAAAAACTGTTTTTT.